One sample yielded the 8 T cell receptor beta chains listed below, sequenced in a study of CD8 T cells in ankylosing spondylitis. TCRdb reanalysed the 5' RACE reads using MiXCR and keeps one entry per CDR3 protein. The top ten clones hold about 28% of a sample with around 160,000 distinct CDR3 sequences, around a tenth of them seen once. The sample taken for sequencing was blood, either unsorted or a sorted T cell fraction (not recorded which). The receptors were sampled from a male donor with ankylosing spondylitis or in good health (not recorded which).

There are many counts of this clonotype. The rearrangement uses TRBV7-6 and TRBJ2-1; D is uncertain. CDR3 length: 15 amino acids. Germline V gene sequence: CDR1 SGHVS, CDR2 FNYEAQ. Trimming took 1 base from V and 4 from J, leaving 11 bases between them. The CDR3 nucleotides are TGTGCCAGCAGCTTAGGTGCCCGACTTTACAATGAGCAGTTCTTC. This translates into CASSLGARLYNEQFF. The complete variable domain, with remaining parts taken from reference TRBV7-6 and TRBJ2-1, reads GAGVSQSPRYKVTKRGQDVALRCDPISGHVSLYWYRQALGQGPEFLTYFNYEAQQDKSGLPNDRFSAERPEGSISTLTIQRTEQRDSAMYRCASSLGARLYNEQFFGPGTRLTVL.

CDR3 sequence reads: CASSPLVGYEQYF. CDR3 nucleotide sequence: TGTGCCAGCAGCCCCCTGGTCGGCTACGAGCAGTACTTC. This rearrangement joins TRBV5-6 to TRBJ2-7; D ambiguous. This CDR3 has 13 amino acids. V lost 4 bases and J 3 bases, leaving 11 bases between the germline ends. Germline values: CDR1 SGHDT, CDR2 YYEEEE.

This clonotype was detected ten times or more. The chain carries TRBV20-1 and TRBJ2-1; D is ambiguous. Germline V gives CDR1 DFQATT, CDR2 SNEGSKA (reference sequence). V lost 1 base to trimming and J lost 4 bases, with 11 bases between them. CDR3 length: 14 amino acids. Here the CDR3 DNA reads TGCAGTGCTAGAGCTCTGTCAAAATACAATGAGCAGTTCTTC. Its translation is CSARALSKYNEQFF.

This clonotype appeared many times. The chain is built from TRBV28 and TRBJ2-7, with a weak D call TRBD2 (6 bases). The germline V gene has CDR1 MDHEN and CDR2 SYDVKM. V dropped 6 bases and J dropped 0 bases, with 15 bases sitting between them. There are 15 residues in the CDR3. The DNA for the CDR3 is TGTGCCAGCAGAGACTCGCGGGGAAGCTCCTACGAGCAGTACTTC. It specifies CASRDSRGSSYEQYF.

This clonotype was detected ten times or more. The chain links TRBV20-1 to TRBJ2-1, with D maybe TRBD2 (6 bases). The CDR3 has 14 residues. Trimming took 6 bases from V and 0 from J, leaving 12 bases between them. The germline V gene encodes CDR1 DFQATT and CDR2 SNEGSKA (reference sequence). This chain's CDR3 is CSAPLGSSYNEQFF. CDR3 coding DNA: TGCAGTGCCCCCCTCGGGAGCTCCTACAATGAGCAGTTCTTC.

This rearrangement joins TRBV20-1 to TRBJ2-2; 7 bases are shared with TRBD2. Germline assignment: CDR1 DFQATT and CDR2 SNEGSKA (reference sequence). The V and J ends lost 0 bases and 1 base, in that order; junction bases with no gene match: 5. The CDR3 loop spans 16 amino acids. The CDR3 DNA is TGCAGTGCTAGAGATCAATTAGCGGGGAACACCGGGGAGCTGTTTTTT. Translated, it gives CSARDQLAGNTGELFF.

This clonotype was seen at least ten times. The genes are TRBV27 and TRBJ1-1; the match to TRBD1 covers 7 bases. This CDR3 comprises 14 residues. Trimming took 3 bases from V and 8 from J; bases not matched to a gene: 9. CDR1 and CDR2 from the germline V gene are MNHEY and SMNVEV (reference sequence). CDR3 amino acids: CASSFSGRDREAFF. The CDR3 DNA reads TGTGCCAGCAGTTTTTCGGGTCGGGACAGAGAAGCTTTCTTT.

This clonotype came up many times. The gene calls are TRBV3-1 and TRBJ2-7, with D possibly being TRBD1 (5 bases). From germline, CDR1 is LGHDT and CDR2 YNNKEL (reference sequence). The CDR3 covers 14 residues. The V end lost 0 bases, the J end lost 8 bases, and 14 bases lay between the germline ends. CDR3 sequence: CASSQDRVLRQQYF. CDR3 nucleotides: TGTGCCAGCAGCCAAGACAGGGTCCTGAGGCAGCAGTACTTC.